The sequence of this TCR beta chain was determined in a study of shared clonotypes between healthy human individuals. Study in general: Each donor's CD8 memory used one plate, CD8 naive two, each CD4 subset three.

The CDR3 consists of 13 residues. Per the germline V gene, CDR1 is SGHNT and CDR2 is YENEEA. Trimming removed 5 bases at V and 6 bases at J, with 13 bases between. An assay was performed, and its level was deep. It was across several immunoSEQ plates that each subset's genomic DNA was evenly split. Some clones are missing from TCRdb's copy, which holds only in-frame ones; the method was immunoSEQ multiplex PCR. Of fewer than 850,000 clones listed, about 90% were seen once; the top ten hold 34%. The sequencing sample was made of memory CD8+ T cells from PBMCs. Subset indicated: CD45RO+ cells pooled with CCR7-negative TemRA cells. V and J are TRBV11-3 and TRBJ1-1, with D unclear. The TCR originated in a young man in good health. Some clones in this sample may be carry-over from other donors' samples. The CDR3 DNA follows: TGTGCCAGCAGCCCTAGTATTCTGGCTGAAGCTTTCTTT. Its translation: CASSPSILAEAFF.